This entry concerns a single TCR beta chain. Here immunoSEQ multiplex PCR was the method, and the copy in TCRdb shows in-frame clones only, minus some. The sample has some 53,000 clones, roughly 86% seen once. This entry is derived from a study of PD-1 blockade in classical Hodgkin lymphoma. As to time point: cycle 4 day 1 (C4D1), after less than 7 weeks of nivolumab. Every patient experienced relapse after autologous stem cell transplantation, and brentuximab vedotin exposure varied. Losses at the gene ends were 3 bases for V and 10 bases for J; bases not matched to a gene: 3. The CDR3 length is 11 residues. The germline V gene encodes CDR1 DFQATT and CDR2 SNEGSKA (reference sequence).

The chain recombines TRBV20-1 with TRBJ1-2, with 9 bases matching TRBD1. The sequence derives from a human donor with classical Hodgkin lymphoma. Sample: peripheral blood mononuclear cells (PBMCs), taken before the fourth cycle of nivolumab. The CDR3 nucleotides read TGCAGTGCTAGGGGACAGGGATCCTACACCTTC. Encoded protein: CSARGQGSYTF.